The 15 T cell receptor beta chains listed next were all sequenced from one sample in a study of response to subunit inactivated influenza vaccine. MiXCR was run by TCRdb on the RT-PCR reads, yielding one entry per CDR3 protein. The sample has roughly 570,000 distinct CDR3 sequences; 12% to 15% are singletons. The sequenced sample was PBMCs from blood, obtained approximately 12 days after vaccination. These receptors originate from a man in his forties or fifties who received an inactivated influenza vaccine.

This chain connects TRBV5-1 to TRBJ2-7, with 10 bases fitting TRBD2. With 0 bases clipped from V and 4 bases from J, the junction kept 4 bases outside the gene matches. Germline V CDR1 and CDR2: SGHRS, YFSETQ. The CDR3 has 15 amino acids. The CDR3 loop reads CASSLVSSGSYEQYF. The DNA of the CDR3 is TGCGCCAGCAGCTTGGTGTCTAGCGGGAGTTACGAGCAGTACTTC.

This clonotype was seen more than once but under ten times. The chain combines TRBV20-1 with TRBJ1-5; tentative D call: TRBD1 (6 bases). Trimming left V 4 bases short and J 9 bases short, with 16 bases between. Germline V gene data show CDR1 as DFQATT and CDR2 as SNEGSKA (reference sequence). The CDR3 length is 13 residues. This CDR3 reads CSATRGVVWPQHF. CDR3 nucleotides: TGCAGTGCTACCAGGGGAGTCGTTTGGCCCCAGCATTTT.

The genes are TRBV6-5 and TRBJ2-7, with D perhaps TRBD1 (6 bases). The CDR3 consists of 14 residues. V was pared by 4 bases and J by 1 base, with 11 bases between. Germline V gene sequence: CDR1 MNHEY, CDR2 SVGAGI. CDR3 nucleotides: TGTGCCAGCAGTTTCAACAGGGATTCCTACGAGCAGTACTTC. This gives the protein CASSFNRDSYEQYF.

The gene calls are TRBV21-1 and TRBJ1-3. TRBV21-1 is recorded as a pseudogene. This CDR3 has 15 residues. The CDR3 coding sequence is TGTGCCAGCAGCAAGGTCCCAAGCTCTGGAAACACCATATATTTT. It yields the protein CASSKVPSSGNTIYF.

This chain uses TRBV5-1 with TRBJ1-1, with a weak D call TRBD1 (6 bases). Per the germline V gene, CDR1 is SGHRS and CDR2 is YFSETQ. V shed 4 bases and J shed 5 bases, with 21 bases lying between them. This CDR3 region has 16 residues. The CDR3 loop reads CASSQRPQGSGTEAFF. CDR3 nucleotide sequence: TGCGCCAGCAGCCAAAGACCTCAGGGGAGTGGTACTGAAGCTTTCTTT.

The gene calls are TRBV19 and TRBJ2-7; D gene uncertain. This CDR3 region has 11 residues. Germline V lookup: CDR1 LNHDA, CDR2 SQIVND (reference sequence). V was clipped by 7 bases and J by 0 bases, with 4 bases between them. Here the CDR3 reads CASKGSYEQYF. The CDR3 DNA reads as TGTGCCAGTAAGGGCTCCTACGAGCAGTACTTC.

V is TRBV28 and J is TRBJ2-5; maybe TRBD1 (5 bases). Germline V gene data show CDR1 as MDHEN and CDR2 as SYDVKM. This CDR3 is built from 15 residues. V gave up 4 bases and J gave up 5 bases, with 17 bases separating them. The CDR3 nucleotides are TGTGCCAGCAGTTCCTTGACAGCCCGGCGGGAGACCCAGTACTTC. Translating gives CASSSLTARRETQYF.

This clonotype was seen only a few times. This chain's CDR3 is CATSRDLGSDTQYF. CDR3 DNA: TGTGCCACCAGCAGAGATCTCGGGAGCGATACGCAGTATTTT. The chain joins TRBV15 to TRBJ2-3; D is perhaps TRBD2 (6 bases). Germline values: CDR1 LNHNV, CDR2 YYDKDF (reference sequence). The CDR3 extends over 14 amino acids. V was pared by 0 bases and J by 6 bases, with 10 bases between. Full variable domain (remainder filled in from reference TRBV15 and TRBJ2-3): DAMVIQNPRYQVTQFGKPVTLSCSQTLNHNVMYWYQQKSSQAPKLLFHYYDKDFNNEADTPDNFQSRRPNTSFCFLDIRSPGLGDTAMYLCATSRDLGSDTQYFGPGTRLTVL.

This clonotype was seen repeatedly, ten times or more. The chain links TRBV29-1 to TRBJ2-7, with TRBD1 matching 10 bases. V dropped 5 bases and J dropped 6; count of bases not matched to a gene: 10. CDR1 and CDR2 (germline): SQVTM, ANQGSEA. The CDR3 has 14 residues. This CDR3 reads CSVSKPGQGFEQYF. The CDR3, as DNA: TGCAGCGTTTCGAAGCCGGGACAGGGGTTCGAGCAGTACTTC.

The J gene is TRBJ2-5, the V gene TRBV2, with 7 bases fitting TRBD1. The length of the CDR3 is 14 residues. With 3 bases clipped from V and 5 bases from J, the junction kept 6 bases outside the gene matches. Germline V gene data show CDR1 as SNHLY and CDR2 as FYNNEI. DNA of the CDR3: TGTGCCAGCAGTGATACCAGGGGGTTTGAGACCCAGTACTTC. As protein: CASSDTRGFETQYF.

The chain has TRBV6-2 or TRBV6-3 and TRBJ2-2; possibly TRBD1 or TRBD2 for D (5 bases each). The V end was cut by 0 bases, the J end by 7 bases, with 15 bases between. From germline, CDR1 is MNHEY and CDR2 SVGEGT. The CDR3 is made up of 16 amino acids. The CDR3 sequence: CASSYSRGWRSGELFF. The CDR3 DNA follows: TGTGCCAGCAGTTACTCGAGGGGCTGGAGAAGCGGGGAGCTGTTTTTT.

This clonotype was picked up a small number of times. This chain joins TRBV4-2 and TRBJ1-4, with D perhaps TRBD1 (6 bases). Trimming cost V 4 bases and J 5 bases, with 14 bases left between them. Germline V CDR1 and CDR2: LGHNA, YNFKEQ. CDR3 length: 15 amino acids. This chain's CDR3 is CASSPRDTQNEKLFF. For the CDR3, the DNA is TGTGCCAGCAGCCCAAGGGACACCCAGAATGAAAAACTGTTTTTT.

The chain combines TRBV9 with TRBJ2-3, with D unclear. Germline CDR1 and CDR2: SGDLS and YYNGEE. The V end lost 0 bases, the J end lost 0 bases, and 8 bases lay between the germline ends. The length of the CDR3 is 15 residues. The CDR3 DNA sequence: TGTGCCAGCAGCGTAGCGGGCTTAAGCACAGATACGCAGTATTTT. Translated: CASSVAGLSTDTQYF.

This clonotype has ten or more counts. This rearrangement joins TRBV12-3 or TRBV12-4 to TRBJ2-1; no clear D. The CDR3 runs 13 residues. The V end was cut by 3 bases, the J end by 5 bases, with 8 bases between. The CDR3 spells CASSFSENNEQFF. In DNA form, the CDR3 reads TGTGCCAGCAGTTTCTCCGAAAACAATGAGCAGTTCTTC.

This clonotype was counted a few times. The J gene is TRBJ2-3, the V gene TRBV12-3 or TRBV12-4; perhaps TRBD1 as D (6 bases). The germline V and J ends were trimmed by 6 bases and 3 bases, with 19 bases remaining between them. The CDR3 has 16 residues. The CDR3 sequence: CASRALTGRGTDTQYF. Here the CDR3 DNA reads TGTGCCAGCAGAGCGCTAACAGGGCGTGGGACAGATACGCAGTATTTT.